This T cell receptor (beta chain) was found in a study of CD8+CD57+ T cells in acquired aplastic anemia. At the level of the study: Yields of DNA that came from sorted CD4+ and CD8+ cells averaged approximately 3.5 ug. Findings of the study overall: A set of around 30 CD8+ CDR3 sequences was shared between patients and controls, and these sequences appeared highly expressed in patients.

Germline V CDR1 and CDR2: LNHDA, SQIVND (reference sequence). Trimming took off 3 bases at V and 4 bases at J, with 16 bases between the two ends. CDR3 length: 16 residues. Patients selected for sequencing had displayed CD8+CD57+ cell expansion by flow cytometry. Using genomic DNA as the template, TCR beta VDJ and CDR3 profiling was carried out. Each CDR3 protein gets one entry after TCRdb re-called the reads with MiXCR. In the table there are some 160,000 distinct CDR3 sequences, around 47% of which are singletons. Of note for this clonotype: What it binds is not known. A much bigger clone sits one base away, suggesting this may be a read error.

Sequences were obtained from sorted CD4+, CD8+, or CD8+CD57+ T cells (not recorded which) from PBMCs. The genes are TRBV19 and TRBJ1-5; D might be TRBD1 (5 bases). The source of this sequence is a human donor with aplastic anemia. CDR3 nucleotides: TGTGCCAGTAGTATGCGGGGCGTGGGGGTGAATCAGCCCCAGCATTTT. Amino acid sequence: CASSMRGVGVNQPQHF.